One and the same sample provided the 8 T cell receptor beta chains below, sequenced in a study of cytomegalovirus exposure and HLA in healthy donors. It was with 60 Vbeta and 13 Jbeta primers that the PCR ran. The protocol was immunoSEQ multiplex PCR, while the TCRdb copy is restricted to in-frame clones and leaves out a portion. Among some 200,000 clones listed, around 80% were seen once. Sample: PBMCs. These receptors were obtained from a man aged 35 to 55 in good health and CMV-seropositive.

The chain joins TRBV2 to TRBJ1-5; 11 bases are shared with TRBD1. The CDR3 has 13 amino acids. V was pared by 6 bases and J by 7 bases, with 2 bases of the junction left unmatched. Germline CDR1 reads SNHLY; CDR2 reads FYNNEI. The chain's CDR3 is CASSGTGGQPQHF. In DNA, the CDR3 is TGTGCCAGCAGCGGGACAGGGGGACAGCCCCAGCATTTT.

This chain joins TRBV30 and TRBJ1-4; TRBD1 agrees at 10 bases. V dropped 7 bases and J dropped 5; count of bases not matched to a gene: 7. Germline lookup yields CDR1 GTSNPN and CDR2 SVGIG (reference sequence). The CDR3 contains 14 residues. The CDR3 sequence is CALSPGQGNEKLFF. In DNA form, the CDR3 reads TGTGCCTTAAGTCCGGGACAGGGGAATGAAAAACTGTTTTTT.

The J gene is TRBJ2-7, the V gene TRBV19, with TRBD1 matching 9 bases. After removal of 6 bases from V and 5 bases from J, the junction contained 8 bases not matched to a gene. There are 14 residues in the CDR3. The germline V gene encodes CDR1 LNHDA and CDR2 SQIVND (reference sequence). CDR3 loop: CASRLQGALDEQYF. CDR3 coding DNA: TGTGCCAGTAGGCTACAGGGGGCATTAGACGAGCAGTACTTC. The full variable domain, rest sourced from reference TRBV19 and TRBJ2-7, is DGGITQSPKYLFRKEGQNVTLSCEQNLNHDAMYWYRQDPGQGLRLIYYSQIVNDFQKGDIAEGYSVSREKKESFPLTVTSAQKNPTAFYLCASRLQGALDEQYFGPGTRLTVT.

The gene calls are TRBV4-1 and TRBJ2-7; D remains ambiguous. Germline CDR1 and CDR2: MGHRA and YSYEKL. With 1 base removed from V and 7 bases from J, the gap between germline ends came to 8 bases. The CDR3 runs to 12 residues. The CDR3 loop reads CASSQVFSEQYF. CDR3 nucleotides: TGCGCCAGCAGCCAAGTTTTCTCGGAGCAGTACTTC.

The V call is TRBV7-2, the J call TRBJ2-5, with 11 bases that match TRBD2. CDR3 length: 16 amino acids. J was trimmed by 4 bases and V by 5 bases; bases with no gene match: 9. Germline-derived CDR1 and CDR2 are SGHTA and FQGNSA. CDR3 residues: CASSHLSGGDGETQYF. The CDR3 DNA follows: TGTGCCAGCAGCCACCTTAGCGGGGGGGACGGAGAGACCCAGTACTTC.

CDR3 in amino acids: CASSSRQGNLTF. The CDR3 DNA reads as TGTGCCAGCAGCTCTCGACAGGGGAACCTGACTTTC. The chain joins TRBV9 to TRBJ2-6, with 8 bases matching TRBD1. Trimming at V came to 4 bases and at J to 15 bases, leaving 6 bases not matched to a gene. The CDR3 loop spans 12 amino acids. The germline V gene has CDR1 SGDLS and CDR2 YYNGEE. Using reference TRBV9 and TRBJ2-6 for the parts outside the CDR3, the full variable domain is DSGVTQTPKHLITATGQRVTLRCSPRSGDLSVYWYQQSLDQGLQFLIQYYNGEERAKGNILERFSAQQFPDLHSELNLSSLELGDSALYFCASSSRQGNLTFGAGSRLTVL.

CDR3 sequence (DNA): TGTGCCATCACGGGGGGACTCCAAGAGACCCAGTACTTC. It codes for CAITGGLQETQYF. The V and J genes are TRBV10-3 and TRBJ2-5, with 7 bases identical to TRBD2. The CDR3 extends over 13 amino acids. J was trimmed by 1 base and V by 7 bases; bases with no gene match: 3. Per the germline V gene, CDR1 is ENHRY and CDR2 is SYGVKD.

The chain is built from TRBV6-6 and TRBJ2-3; 15 bases match TRBD2. The germline V gene has CDR1 MNHNY and CDR2 SVGAGI (reference sequence). Unmatched junction bases numbered 7, after V lost 7 bases and J lost 5 bases. The CDR3 contains 16 residues. DNA for the CDR3: TGTGCCAGCATCCCTCAGGGACTAGCGGGGGGAGATACGCAGTATTTT. Translated: CASIPQGLAGGDTQYF.